Below, one TCR beta chain is given with its context. The data stem from a study of blood T cell repertoires in COVID-19. There are 13 residues in the CDR3. Germline V CDR1 and CDR2: LNHDA, SQIVND (reference sequence). Between the trimmed V and J ends, which lost 3 bases and 0 bases, there was a span of 4 bases. Generated by immunoSEQ multiplex PCR, the TCRdb table keeps only in-frame clones and is missing some. The sample yields tens of thousands of clones, 81% seen once. This sequence originates from a man at least 80 years old with active or convalescent COVID-19. Material for sequencing was peripheral blood. The V gene is TRBV19, the J gene TRBJ2-3; D gene ambiguous. CDR3 in DNA: TGTGCCAGTAGTATGAGCAGCACAGATACGCAGTATTTT. Translating it yields CASSMSSTDTQYF.